These 16 T cell receptor beta chains originate from one sample sequenced in a study of identical twins. One entry per CDR3 protein, called by TCRdb with MiXCR from the 5' RACE reads. The profile shows approximately 470,000 distinct CDR3 sequences, more than 13% of them singletons. This sample also belongs to another study, concerning yellow fever vaccine responses in identical twins.

Source material: CD4+ T cells sorted from blood. The origin of the receptors is a young woman in good health.

The rearrangement links TRBV6-5 to TRBJ2-7; TRBD1 matches 7 bases. This CDR3 region has 14 residues. V shed 1 base, J shed 5 bases, and the junction held 5 bases outside the gene matches. The V gene's germline CDR1 is MNHEY and CDR2 SVGAGI. CDR3 DNA: TGTGCCAGCAGTTACTTAGGGGGCCCTAACGAGCAGTACTTC. Protein: CASSYLGGPNEQYF.

The chain is built from TRBV15 and TRBJ2-3; 10 bases are shared with TRBD1. Germline CDR1 is LNHNV and CDR2 is YYDKDF (reference sequence). This CDR3 comprises 15 residues. The V segment lost 1 base and the J segment 4 bases; nucleotides outside the gene matches: 2. The CDR3 DNA sequence: TGTGCCACCAGCAGAGGACAGGGGGCAGCAGATACGCAGTATTTT. Protein product: CATSRGQGAADTQYF.

This clonotype has a single count. This chain links TRBV7-3 with TRBJ1-1, with a possible D match to TRBD1 (6 bases). Germline V CDR1 and CDR2: SGHTA, FQGTGA. The CDR3 spans 15 residues. V lost 1 base, J lost 1 base, and 10 bases lay in between. In nucleotides, the CDR3 is TGTGCCAGCAGCTTAATGGGGGCGACGAACACTGAAGCTTTCTTT. It translates to CASSLMGATNTEAFF.

The chain links TRBV15 to TRBJ2-7; D perhaps matches TRBD2 (6 bases). Germline V lookup: CDR1 LNHNV, CDR2 YYDKDF (reference sequence). This CDR3 comprises 15 residues. With 0 bases removed from V and 0 bases from J, the gap between germline ends came to 9 bases. CDR3 residues: CATSREGGVSYEQYF. The CDR3 DNA reads as TGTGCCACCAGCAGAGAAGGCGGGGTCTCCTACGAGCAGTACTTC. Looking up the rest from reference TRBV15 and TRBJ2-7 gives the full variable domain: DAMVIQNPRYQVTQFGKPVTLSCSQTLNHNVMYWYQQKSSQAPKLLFHYYDKDFNNEADTPDNFQSRRPNTSFCFLDIRSPGLGDTAMYLCATSREGGVSYEQYFGPGTRLTVT.

The chain employs TRBV6-5 and TRBJ2-5, with TRBD2 matching over 11 bases. CDR1 is MNHEY, CDR2 SVGAGI, per germline. V lost 4 bases to trimming and J lost 2 bases; unmatched junction nucleotides: 12. The CDR3 runs 18 residues. For the CDR3, the DNA is TGTGCCAGCAGTTTGGGCGGAACTAGCGGGGGAACTCAAGAGACCCAGTACTTC. It translates to CASSLGGTSGGTQETQYF.

The CDR3 DNA reads TGCGCCAGCAGCCAAGACGGCGGAGTAGCGGGGACCCAGTACTTC. It codes for CASSQDGGVAGTQYF. The chain is built from TRBV4-3 and TRBJ2-5; TRBD2 matches 7 bases. The CDR3 has 15 amino acids. The ends lost 0 bases at V and 7 bases at J; junction bases unmatched: 8. In germline, CDR1 is LGHNA, CDR2 YSLEER.

Here the CDR3 reads CASSLVVGAGYEQYF. The CDR3 bases are TGCGCCAGCAGCTTGGTGGTAGGGGCGGGCTACGAGCAGTACTTC. The genes are TRBV5-1 and TRBJ2-7; D possibly uses TRBD1 or TRBD2 (5 bases each). V was clipped by 0 bases and J by 3 bases, with 13 bases between them. Germline-derived CDR1 and CDR2 are SGHRS and YFSETQ. This CDR3 spans 15 amino acids.

V gene TRBV10-3 combines with J gene TRBJ2-7; 12 bases map to TRBD2. The germline V gene encodes CDR1 ENHRY and CDR2 SYGVKD. The CDR3 has 21 amino acids. J was trimmed by 2 bases and V by 4 bases; bases with no gene match: 21. The CDR3: CAISVKGGGPTSGRLTYEQYF. CDR3 in DNA: TGTGCCATCAGTGTTAAGGGGGGAGGGCCGACTAGCGGGAGACTCACCTACGAGCAGTACTTC.

The rearrangement links TRBV7-9 to TRBJ2-1, with TRBD2 matching over 8 bases. The CDR3 covers 15 residues. Germline CDR1 SEHNR, CDR2 FQNEAQ (reference sequence). V gave up 8 bases and J gave up 9 bases; unmatched junction bases: 15. The CDR3 sequence is CASRLAGGNALEQFF. CDR3 coding DNA: TGTGCCAGCCGCCTAGCGGGTGGAAACGCGCTTGAGCAGTTCTTC.

A few counts support this clonotype. The rearrangement links TRBV29-1 to TRBJ2-7; 11 bases fit TRBD2. Germline values: CDR1 SQVTM, CDR2 ANQGSEA. V lost 4 bases and J lost 1; bases outside the gene matches: 9. This CDR3 contains 16 residues. The CDR3 loop is CSVVAVRLAGSYEQYF. Here the CDR3 DNA reads TGCAGCGTTGTTGCGGTAAGACTAGCGGGATCCTACGAGCAGTACTTC.

This clonotype is a singleton in its sample. The genes are TRBV4-3 and TRBJ2-7; tentatively, D is TRBD1 (7 bases). Between the trimmed V and J ends, which lost 0 bases and 6 bases, there was a span of 9 bases. The CDR3 runs to 13 residues. The germline gives CDR1 LGHNA, CDR2 YSLEER. The CDR3 DNA reads as TGCGCCAGCAGCCAAGATCAGGGGGGCGAGCAGTACTTC. This codes for CASSQDQGGEQYF.

The V gene is TRBV27, the J gene TRBJ2-5; D is uncertain. The CDR3 sequence is 16 residues long. Trimming cost V 3 bases and J 2 bases, with 16 bases left between them. The germline V gene encodes CDR1 MNHEY and CDR2 SMNVEV (reference sequence). The DNA of the CDR3 is TGTGCCAGCAGTTTTCAAGAGCCAGCAGTACAAGAGACCCAGTACTTC. Translating gives CASSFQEPAVQETQYF.

This clonotype was seen a few times. This chain connects TRBV9 to TRBJ1-2; 9 bases fit TRBD1. The germline gives CDR1 SGDLS, CDR2 YYNGEE. V was pared by 0 bases and J by 8 bases, with 11 bases of the junction left unmatched. CDR3 length: 16 residues. CDR3 nucleotides: TGTGCCAGCAGCGTAGAGGCGTGGGACAGGGCTCGCGGCTACACCTTC. Its translation: CASSVEAWDRARGYTF.

This clonotype was seen only a few times. The chain has TRBV28 and TRBJ2-4, with D unclear. Deletions cut 2 bases from V and 1 base from J, with 6 bases between. CDR1 and CDR2 from the germline V gene are MDHEN and SYDVKM. This CDR3 is 14 amino acids long. CDR3: CASSLRRAKNIQYF. CDR3 nucleotide sequence: TGTGCCAGCAGTTTACGACGGGCCAAAAACATTCAGTACTTC.

This clonotype has at least ten counts. The gene calls are TRBV2 and TRBJ2-7, with unresolved D. The V end was cut by 5 bases, the J end by 2 bases, with 4 bases between. The CDR3 extends over 11 amino acids. In germline, CDR1 is SNHLY, CDR2 FYNNEI. Here the CDR3 reads CASSPTYEQYF. As DNA, the CDR3 is TGTGCCAGCAGTCCCACCTACGAGCAGTACTTC.

This clonotype was counted between two and nine times. J is TRBJ2-2 and V is TRBV11-2, with D possibly matching TRBD1 (6 bases). This CDR3 region has 17 residues. Germline CDR1 reads SGHAT; CDR2 reads FQNNGV. Deletions cut 0 bases from V and 1 base from J, with 12 bases between. The CDR3 is CASSLELVRGNTGELFF. CDR3 sequence (DNA): TGTGCCAGCAGCTTAGAATTGGTCAGGGGGAACACCGGGGAGCTGTTTTTT.